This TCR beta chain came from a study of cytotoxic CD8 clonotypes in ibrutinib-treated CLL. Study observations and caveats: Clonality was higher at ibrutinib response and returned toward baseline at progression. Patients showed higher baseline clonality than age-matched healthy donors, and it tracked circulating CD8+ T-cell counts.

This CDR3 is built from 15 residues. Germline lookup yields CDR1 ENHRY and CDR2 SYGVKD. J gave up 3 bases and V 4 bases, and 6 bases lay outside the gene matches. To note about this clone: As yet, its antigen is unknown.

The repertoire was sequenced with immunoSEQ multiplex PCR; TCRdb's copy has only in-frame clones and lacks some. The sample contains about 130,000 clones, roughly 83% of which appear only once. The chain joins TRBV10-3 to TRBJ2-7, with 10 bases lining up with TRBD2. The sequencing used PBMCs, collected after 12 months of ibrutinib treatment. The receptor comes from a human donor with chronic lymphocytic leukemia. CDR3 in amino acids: CAISGRTSGNYEQYF. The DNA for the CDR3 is TGTGCCATCAGTGGCCGAACTAGCGGGAACTACGAGCAGTACTTC.